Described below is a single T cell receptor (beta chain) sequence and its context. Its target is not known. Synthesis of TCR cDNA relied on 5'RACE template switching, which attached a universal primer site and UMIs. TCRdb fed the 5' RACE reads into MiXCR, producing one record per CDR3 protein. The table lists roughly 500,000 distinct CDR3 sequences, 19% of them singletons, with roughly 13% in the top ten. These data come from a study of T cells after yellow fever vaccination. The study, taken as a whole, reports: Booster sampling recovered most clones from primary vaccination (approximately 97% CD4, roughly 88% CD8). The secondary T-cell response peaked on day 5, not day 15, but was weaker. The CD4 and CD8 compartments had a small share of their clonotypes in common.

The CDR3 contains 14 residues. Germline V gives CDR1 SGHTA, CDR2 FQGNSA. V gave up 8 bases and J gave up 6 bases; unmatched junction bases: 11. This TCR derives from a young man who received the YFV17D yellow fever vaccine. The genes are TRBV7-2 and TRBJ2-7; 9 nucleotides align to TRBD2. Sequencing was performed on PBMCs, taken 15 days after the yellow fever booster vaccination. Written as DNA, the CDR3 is TGTGCCAGCGCGACTAGCGGCTTAAAAACCGAGCAGTACTTC. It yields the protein CASATSGLKTEQYF.